The source of this T cell receptor (beta chain) is a study of T cell responses to AZD1222 COVID-19 vaccine. Whole-study findings and limits: The study reported that nearly half of spike-specific TCRs target unmutated variant regions. Among the donors, most were white British and more were female, and clonal diversity was possibly underestimated. Baseline testing showed seropositivity in only 6 or 7 AZD1222 recipients. Sampled repertoires all dated from after the peak T cell response.

Turning to this clone: Its antigen remains unknown.

Trimming took off 3 bases at V and 8 bases at J, with 13 bases between the two ends. Germline CDR1 reads LGHNA; CDR2 reads YSLEER. The CDR3 spans 13 residues. Generated by immunoSEQ multiplex PCR, the TCRdb table keeps only in-frame clones and is missing some. Among over 120,000 clones listed, just over 90% were seen once. This clonotype was sampled from an adult in good health. The sample here was peripheral blood, taken on day 0 of AZD1222 vaccination. The chain has TRBV4-3 and TRBJ1-2, with D tentatively TRBD1 (6 bases). CDR3 DNA sequence: TGCGCCAGCAGCCAGACAGGAGATACGGGCTACACCTTC. It is translated as CASSQTGDTGYTF.